Below, 2 T cell receptor beta chains from the same sample are listed, as sequenced in a study of T cells after yellow fever vaccination. TCRdb re-analysed the 5' RACE reads in MiXCR, keeping a single row per CDR3 protein. The sample records roughly 330,000 distinct CDR3 sequences, about 4% being singletons. Sequenced material: PBMCs, taken 5 days after the yellow fever booster vaccination. Receptors were obtained from a man between 18 and 35 years old who received the YFV17D yellow fever vaccine.

Relative to its sample, this clonotype is large (0.1 to 1%). The chain joins TRBV5-4 to TRBJ1-6; D gene ambiguous. V lost 5 bases and J lost 0, with 12 bases in between. Germline lookup yields CDR1 SGHNT and CDR2 YYREEE (reference sequence). CDR3 length: 16 amino acids. The CDR3 spells CASRAMKGSYNSPLHF. The CDR3 DNA follows: TGTGCCAGCAGGGCCATGAAGGGCTCCTATAATTCACCCCTCCACTTT.

The table lists this clonotype with many counts. This chain uses TRBV28 with TRBJ1-5, with no clear D. Trimming removed 2 bases from V and 2 bases from J, with 10 bases in between. The CDR3 runs 15 residues. Germline-derived CDR1 and CDR2 are MDHEN and SYDVKM. Here the CDR3 reads CASSLISAGNQPQHF. The CDR3 DNA reads TGTGCCAGCAGTTTAATCTCGGCAGGCAATCAGCCCCAGCATTTT.